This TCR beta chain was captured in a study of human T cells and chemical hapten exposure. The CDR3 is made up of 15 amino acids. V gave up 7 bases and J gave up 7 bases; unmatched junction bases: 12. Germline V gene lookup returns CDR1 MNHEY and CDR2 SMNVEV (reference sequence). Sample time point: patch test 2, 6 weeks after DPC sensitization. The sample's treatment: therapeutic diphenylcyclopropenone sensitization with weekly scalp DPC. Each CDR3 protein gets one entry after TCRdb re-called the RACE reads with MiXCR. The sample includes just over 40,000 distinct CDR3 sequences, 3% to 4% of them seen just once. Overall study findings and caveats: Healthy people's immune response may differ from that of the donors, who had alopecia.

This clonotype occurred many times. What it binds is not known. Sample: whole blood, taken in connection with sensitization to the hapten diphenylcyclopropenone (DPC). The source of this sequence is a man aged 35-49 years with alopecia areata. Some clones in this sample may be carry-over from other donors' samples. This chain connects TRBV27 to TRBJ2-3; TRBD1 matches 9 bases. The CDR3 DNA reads TGTGCCAGCAAATTCGGACAGGGGAAACCGAATACGCAGTATTTT. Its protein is CASKFGQGKPNTQYF.